What follows are 4 T cell receptor beta chains derived from one specimen sequenced in a study of OX40 agonist ivuxolimab in advanced cancers. Repertoires were generated with immunoSEQ multiplex PCR, while TCRdb's copy carries only in-frame clones and drops some. Here the sample spans under 80,000 clones, 88% being singletons. This sample comprised CD4+ or CD8+ T cells sorted from blood, obtained in a trial of the OX40 agonist ivuxolimab. The origin of the receptors is an adult with an advanced solid tumor such as melanoma, head and neck, liver or kidney cancer.

The chain carries TRBV5-1 and TRBJ1-1; no definite D call. CDR3 length: 12 amino acids. V lost 5 bases, J lost 1 base, and 6 bases lay in between. Germline loops: CDR1 SGHRS, CDR2 YFSETQ. The CDR3 coding sequence is TGCGCCAGCAGTCAGCCGAACACTGAAGCTTTCTTT. The encoded protein is CASSQPNTEAFF.

In DNA form, the CDR3 reads TGTGCCAGCAGCTTAGTAGGGGGGGGCGGATCCCCCGGGGAGCTGTTTTTT. This gives the protein CASSLVGGGGSPGELFF. The chain combines TRBV7-8 with TRBJ2-2; TRBD2 is a possible D gene (7 bases). This CDR3 contains 17 residues. Germline loops: CDR1 SGHVS, CDR2 FQNEAQ. Trimming took 1 base from V and 6 from J, leaving 18 bases between them. Drawing the rest from reference TRBV7-8 and TRBJ2-2, the complete variable domain is GAGVSQSPRYKVAKRGQDVALRCDPISGHVSLFWYQQALGQGPEFLTYFQNEAQLDKSGLPSDRFFAERPEGSVSTLKIQRTQQEDSAVYLCASSLVGGGGSPGELFFGEGSRLTVL.

A single count supports this clone. The chain is built from TRBV6-1 and TRBJ1-1; D might be TRBD1 (6 bases). The V end lost 6 bases, the J end lost 10 bases, and 18 bases lay between the germline ends. The CDR3 covers 13 residues. Germline V gene lookup returns CDR1 MNHNS and CDR2 SASEGT. The CDR3 region has the DNA TGTGCCAGCAGCCCCCCGGGGGGGGGCCCAGCTTTCTTT. Translating gives CASSPPGGGPAFF.

This clone has a handful of counts. This rearrangement joins TRBV12-5 to TRBJ2-2; 9 nucleotides line up with TRBD2. Germline V gene data show CDR1 as LGHNT and CDR2 as FRNRAP. The CDR3 consists of 14 residues. J gave up 4 bases and V 6 bases, and 3 bases lay outside the gene matches. The DNA of the CDR3 is TGTGCTAGTGGCACTAGCGGGCCCACCGGGGAGCTGTTTTTT. Protein: CASGTSGPTGELFF.